Listed here are 19 T cell receptor beta chains from one sample, sequenced in a study of kidney transplant recipient with SARS-CoV-2 infection. TCRdb re-called the reads with MiXCR, one entry per CDR3 protein. The repertoire holds about 240,000 distinct CDR3 sequences, 29% seen once, with roughly 7% in the top ten. The specimen comprised a blood sample, sampled at baseline and on day 111 from a kidney transplant recipient. The receptors shown here come from a young adult male patient who had COVID-19 and was a kidney transplant recipient. Some T cells may arise from the graft donor.

This clonotype was observed many times. CDR3 protein: CASSESRTQGYTF. CDR3 in DNA: TGTGCCAGCAGTGAATCTAGGACACAGGGCTACACCTTC. V usage is TRBV2 and J usage is TRBJ1-2, with a weak D call TRBD1 (5 bases). Germline-derived CDR1 and CDR2 are SNHLY and FYNNEI. The V end lost 2 bases, the J end lost 8 bases, and 12 bases lay between the germline ends. The CDR3 extends over 13 amino acids. Together with reference TRBV2 and TRBJ1-2, the CDR3 gives the full variable domain: EPEVTQTPSHQVTQMGQEVILRCVPISNHLYFYWYRQILGQKVEFLVSFYNNEISEKSEIFDDQFSVERPDGSNFTLKIRSTKLEDSAMYFCASSESRTQGYTFGSGTRLTVV.

This clonotype was seen ten or more times. V gene TRBV9 combines with J gene TRBJ1-2, with D maybe TRBD1 (6 bases). This CDR3 contains 15 residues. The germline V gene encodes CDR1 SGDLS and CDR2 YYNGEE. The V gene lost 3 bases and the J gene lost 8 bases, with 20 bases spanning the gap. CDR3 residues: CASSEGSGRGEGYTF. CDR3 coding DNA: TGTGCCAGCAGCGAAGGTTCAGGCAGGGGCGAGGGCTACACCTTC.

This clonotype occurred many times. The chain joins TRBV5-1 to TRBJ1-4, with D possibly matching TRBD1 (6 bases). V lost 0 bases and J 8 bases, leaving 8 bases between the germline ends. The CDR3 totals 13 residues. From germline, CDR1 is SGHRS and CDR2 YFSETQ. The CDR3 DNA follows: TGCGCCAGCAGCTTGGGGGGGCAGGAAAAACTGTTTTTT. It codes for CASSLGGQEKLFF.

Points on this clonotype: This may come from a read error, since a much larger clone is one base off. The gene calls are TRBV7-8 and TRBJ2-7; TRBD1 or TRBD2 may be the D gene (5 bases each). Looked up from germline, CDR1 is SGHVS and CDR2 is FQNEAQ. V was pared by 5 bases and J by 7 bases, with 15 bases between. The CDR3 is 13 residues long. The CDR3, as DNA: TGTGCCAGCAGCATAGGGACCCCTTTTGAGCAGTACTTC. Translation: CASSIGTPFEQYF. Full variable domain (outside the CDR3, taken from reference TRBV7-8 and TRBJ2-7): GAGVSQSPRYKVAKRGQDVALRCDPISGHVSLFWYQQALGQGPEFLTYFQNEAQLDKSGLPSDRFFAERPEGSVSTLKIQRTQQEDSAVYLCASSIGTPFEQYFGPGTRLTVT.

The table lists this clonotype with a count of one. A much larger clone lies one base from this, so it may be a read error. This rearrangement joins TRBV5-8 to TRBJ2-4; 7 bases map to TRBD2. The J call is uncertain, as TRBJ2-7 better fits the DNA end. CDR1 is SGHTS, CDR2 YDEGEE, per germline. The length of the CDR3 is 13 residues. As DNA, the CDR3 is TGTGCCAGCAGCTCTAGCGGCTGCTACGAGCAGTACTTC. It yields the protein CASSSSGCYEQYF.

Turning to this clonotype: Possible read error: a much larger clone is one base away. The chain links TRBV21-1 to TRBJ2-1; TRBD1 is taken as the D call from the table, unchecked against the DNA. TRBV21-1 is a pseudogene. CDR3 length equals 15 residues. CDR3 nucleotides: TGTGCCAGCAGCAACCCGGGACAGAGGGGTGAAGAGCAGTTCTTC. Its protein is CASSNPGQRGEEQFF.

For this clonotype: This could be a read error, since a much larger clone is one nucleotide away. The chain carries TRBV28 and TRBJ1-2, with D possibly being TRBD1 (6 bases). This CDR3 has 14 residues. CDR1 is MDHEN and CDR2 is SYDVKM in the germline V gene. Here the CDR3 reads CANSYRYTGTGYTF. In DNA, the CDR3 is TGTGCCAACAGTTACAGATATACCGGGACAGGCTACACCTTC.

In this sample, this clonotype turned up a few times. V usage is TRBV12-3 or TRBV12-4 and J usage is TRBJ1-1; possibly TRBD1 for D (5 bases). V was cut by 6 bases and J by 11 bases, with 16 bases left in between. This CDR3 has 12 amino acids. CDR3 loop: CASSLQGISAFF. DNA for the CDR3: TGTGCCAGCAGCCTCCAGGGTATCTCGGCTTTCTTT.

This clonotype was observed many times. CDR3 DNA: TGCAGCGTAACTGACAGGACCTACGAGCAGTACTTC. This translates into CSVTDRTYEQYF. The gene calls are TRBV29-1 and TRBJ2-7; weak D call: TRBD1 (6 bases). V was trimmed by 6 bases and J by 2 bases, leaving 11 bases between them. The CDR3 consists of 12 residues. In germline, CDR1 is SQVTM, CDR2 ANQGSEA.

A remark on this clonotype: This may come from a read error, since a much larger clone is one base off. V usage is TRBV7-8 and J usage is TRBJ1-3; a weak D match, TRBD1 (6 bases). The germline V gene encodes CDR1 SGHVS and CDR2 FQNEAQ. With 5 bases removed from V and 5 bases from J, the gap between germline ends came to 16 bases. This CDR3 spans 15 amino acids. CDR3 nucleotide sequence: TGTGCCAGCAGCCGGACAGCTGGCGCTAGAAACACCATATATTTT. As protein: CASSRTAGARNTIYF.

This clonotype showed up many times. The V and J genes are TRBV6-5 and TRBJ2-2, with TRBD2 matching over 13 bases. CDR1 is MNHEY, CDR2 SVGAGI, per germline. J gave up 6 bases and V 4 bases, and 5 bases lay outside the gene matches. The CDR3 spans 16 residues. The CDR3 DNA reads as TGTGCCAGCAGTTCGCCCACTAGCGGGAGGGCCGGGGAGCTGTTTTTT. It codes for CASSSPTSGRAGELFF.

This clonotype has a count of ten or more. J is TRBJ1-1 and V is TRBV11-2, with D uncertain. This CDR3 spans 12 amino acids. From germline, CDR1 is SGHAT and CDR2 FQNNGV. Trimming cost V 5 bases and J 1 base, with 5 bases left between them. In nucleotides, the CDR3 is TGTGCCAGCAGCCTCACGAACACTGAAGCTTTCTTT. Translated, it gives CASSLTNTEAFF.

This clonotype was seen ten or more times. The rearrangement links TRBV6-2 or TRBV6-3 to TRBJ1-2; D gene unclear. Germline loops: CDR1 MNHEY, CDR2 SVGEGT. The V end lost 5 bases, the J end lost 4 bases, and 23 bases lay between the germline ends. The CDR3 consists of 17 residues. The CDR3 loop is CASSIASCIGKTYGYTF. CDR3 coding DNA: TGTGCCAGCAGTATAGCCTCCTGCATCGGAAAGACCTATGGCTACACCTTC.

The chain is built from TRBV7-1 and TRBJ1-2; D gene unclear. TRBV7-1 is an open reading frame whose function is uncertain. The CDR3 sequence is 17 residues long. The V and J ends lost 5 bases and 4 bases respectively, with 23 bases between them. CDR3 DNA: TGTGCCAGCAGCACTCTACCTCACGAGGGAAAGGCCTATGGCTACACCTTC. Translated: CASSTLPHEGKAYGYTF.

About this clonotype itself: This may arise from a read error, as a much more abundant clone is one base away. The V call is TRBV1, the J call TRBJ2-5; the D segment call TRBD1 is taken from the table without a DNA check. TRBV1 is listed as a pseudogene. The CDR3 loop spans 14 amino acids. The CDR3 coding sequence is TGCACCAGCAGCCACCGGACAATACAAGAGGCCCAGTACTTC. Translating gives CTSSHRTIQEAQYF.

This clonotype appeared many times. V is TRBV20-1 and J is TRBJ2-2; 12 nucleotides line up with TRBD1. The CDR3 length is 15 residues. V dropped 6 bases and J dropped 7; count of bases not matched to a gene: 9. Per germline, CDR1 DFQATT and CDR2 SNEGSKA (reference sequence). The CDR3 region has the DNA TGCAGTGCAAGAAAGGGACAGGGGGCCGGCGGGGAGCTGTTTTTT. Amino acids: CSARKGQGAGGELFF.

A remark on this clonotype: A read error is possible here, since a much larger clone lies one base away. Here the CDR3 DNA reads TGTGCCAGCCCCGGTCATCATCCACGAAAGACCTATGGCTGCACCTTC. Amino acid sequence: CASPGHHPRKTYGCTF. The chain couples TRBV5-8 to TRBJ1-2; the D is unclear. Germline CDR1 is SGHTS and CDR2 is YDEGEE. This CDR3 is built from 16 residues.

Concerning this clonotype itself: A read error may be the cause here, since a much bigger clone is one base away. The rearrangement links TRBV15 to TRBJ1-5; D is uncertain. CDR3 length equals 16 residues. Trimming took 6 bases from V and 0 from J, leaving 15 bases between them. Germline V gives CDR1 LNHNV, CDR2 YYDKDF (reference sequence). DNA for the CDR3: TGTGCCACCAGTCGGAACTCCTCGTATAGCAATCAGCCCCAGCATTTT. Protein sequence: CATSRNSSYSNQPQHF.

Ten or more counts support this clonotype. The chain couples TRBV20-1 to TRBJ1-1; TRBD1 is a possible D gene (6 bases). Germline CDR1 DFQATT, CDR2 SNEGSKA (reference sequence). Trimming shortened V by 4 bases and J by 4 bases, and 22 bases separated the two germline ends. The CDR3 is 16 amino acids. CDR3 in DNA: TGCAGTGCTACTGGGACACGGGTGAGGGGGAGCACTGAAGCTTTCTTT. Protein: CSATGTRVRGSTEAFF.